This TCR beta chain was observed in a study of T cell responses to AZD1222 COVID-19 vaccine (dated by TCRdb to the early 2020s). Some background on the complete study: Because spike-specific TCR depth and breadth did not differ between the two schedules, AZD1222 recipients who got a second dose at roughly 4 weeks were pooled with those who got a second dose at roughly 12 weeks. Trial participants were enrolled by age into 18-55, 56-69 and 70-plus year subgroups, with around 140, 26 and 57 TCR-sequenced participants respectively. A total of just over 230 trial participants underwent TCR sequencing, of whom 200 to 220 received two doses of AZD1222 and about 26 received two doses of the MenACWY control vaccine. Broader findings and caveats from the paper: Reportedly, close to half of the unique spike-specific TCRs recognized epitopes lying outside the regions that are mutated in the B.1.351 and B.1.1.7 variants. Participants were mostly white British, with more females than males. The authors suggested clonal diversity may have been underestimated. The 56-69-year group was small, and its depth increase did not reach significance, likely because of low power. Because no day 14 peak-response samples were available, repertoires were characterized only after the peak T cell response. Conclusions about previously exposed vaccinees were limited because only six or seven AZD1222 recipients were SARS-CoV-2 seropositive at baseline. Spike-specific TCR breadth and depth rose significantly after two AZD1222 doses compared with day 0 and with MenACWY recipients. CD4 TCRs associated with the vaccine covered the entire spike protein, and the dominant responses were in regions 160-218 and 743-854.

The CDR3 regions of human TCRbeta chains were analyzed by immunosequencing. From the authors' description of their analysis: TCRs in the repertoires were matched against a reference library of SARS-CoV-2-specific TCRs that had been generated with the MIRA antigen-specificity platform. Breadth was defined as the fraction of unique TCRs that were SARS-CoV-2-associated. Depth was defined as the fraction of total T cells that were SARS-CoV-2-associated. Each spike-specific TCR was assigned to its reactive spike region and to a CD4 or CD8 class using the MIRA data. Log10-transformed breadth and depth values were compared by one-way ANOVA with Sidak's multiple comparisons tests. TCRdb took over this immuneACCESS table, retaining in-frame rearrangements with V and J assigned. Such tables are incomplete; in checked studies, under half of the missing clones stem from an unresolved V gene, and the remainder is unexplained. V, J and clone size are those of that table, while D and trimming were read from the DNA. This sample lists about 86,000 clones; 88% were detected once. The biggest ten clones account for 5.8% of the sample.

Per the germline V gene (reference sequence), LNHDA is the CDR1 and SQIVND is the CDR2. From cysteine to phenylalanine, the CDR3 is 15 amino acids long. Only the CDR3 part of the read is kept: 45 bases, read in frame from the first base. A distance of 10 bases separates the germline ends of V and J, which lose 1 base and 2 bases respectively. The sample's time point label, decoded: baseline before first vaccination. The vaccinee samples were drawn from two UK trials, COV001 and COV002, one of which was a single-blind randomized controlled phase 2/3 trial testing AZD1222 (ChAdOx1 nCoV-19) in healthy adults. For TCRbeta chain sequencing, PBMC samples from trial participants were taken at day 0 and at day 28 after the second dose. About this clone: Its antigen remains unidentified. No base qualities exist here, and no much larger clone lies one base off it.

The receptor was isolated from an adult in good health. The material was peripheral blood, obtained on day 0 of AZD1222 vaccination. The chain employs TRBV19 and TRBJ2-3, with the D gene not confidently named. The CDR3 in this case is CASSIGKGHTDTQYF. Here is the DNA: TGTGCCAGTAGTATAGGAAAGGGCCACACAGATACGCAGTATTTT.